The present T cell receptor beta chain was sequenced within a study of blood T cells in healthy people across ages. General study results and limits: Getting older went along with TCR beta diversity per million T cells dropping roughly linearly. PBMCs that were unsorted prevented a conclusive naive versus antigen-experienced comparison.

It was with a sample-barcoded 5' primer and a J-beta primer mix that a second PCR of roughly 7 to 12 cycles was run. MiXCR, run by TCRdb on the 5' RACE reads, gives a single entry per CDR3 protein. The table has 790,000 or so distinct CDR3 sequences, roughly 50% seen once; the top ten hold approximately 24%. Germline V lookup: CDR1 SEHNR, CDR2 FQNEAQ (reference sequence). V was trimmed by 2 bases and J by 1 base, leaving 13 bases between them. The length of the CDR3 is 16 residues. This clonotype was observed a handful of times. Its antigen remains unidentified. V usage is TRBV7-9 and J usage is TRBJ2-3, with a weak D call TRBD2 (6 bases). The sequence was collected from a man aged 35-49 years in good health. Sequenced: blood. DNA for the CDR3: TGTGCCAGCAGCTTACGTCCAGGCGGGGGCACAGATACGCAGTATTTT. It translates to CASSLRPGGGTDTQYF.